This TCR beta chain was recorded in a study of PD-1 blockade in classical Hodgkin lymphoma (dated by TCRdb to 2019 to 2021). Broadly, across the study: Nivolumab dosing was 3 mg/kg intravenously every 2 weeks, continuing until either disease progression or unacceptable toxicity. To define a peripheral blood immune signature of response to PD-1 blockade in classical Hodgkin lymphoma, the study combined TCR beta sequencing with CyTOF.

Sample time point, as interpreted from the label and publication: cycle 4 day 1 (C4D1), after six to seven weeks of nivolumab. Every trial patient had relapsed after autologous stem cell transplantation, and cohorts A, B and C differed in prior brentuximab vedotin exposure. The trial cohort was composed of under 70 patients with relapsed/refractory classical Hodgkin lymphoma, for whom complete response, partial response or progressive disease was recorded as best overall response. Single-agent nivolumab was administered to trial patients in the multi-cohort phase II CheckMate 205 trial. An independent review committee assessed best overall response by applying the 2007 International Working Group response criteria. Trial PBMCs were collected immediately before nivolumab initiation (C1D1) and during therapy at cycle 2 day 1 and cycle 4 day 1. After peripheral blood was drawn into 8 mL Vacutainer Cell Preparation Tubes, PBMCs were isolated by centrifugation and then cryopreserved.

Genomic DNA was extracted with the Qiagen DNeasy kit from unsorted PBMCs and from negatively selected CD4+ and CD8+ fractions. Using primers that anneal to V and J segments, immunoSEQ multiplex PCR amplified the TCR beta CDR3 regions. A synthetic immune receptor repertoire was used to minimize amplification bias, and remaining bias was computationally removed after sequencing. As for how the authors treated the data: Custom Python scripts were used to quantify repertoire diversity as the Shannon entropy index. Unsorted, CD4+ and CD8+ repertoires were analyzed separately, except in combined analyses where CD4+ and CD8+ sequences were merged in silico. Clonal expansion was defined as at least a 2-fold frequency increase after treatment relative to C1D1, with a pseudocount of 0.5 for undetected baseline clones. Clones with 0 or 1 copy at C1D1 were classified as singleton clones, and clones with 2 or more copies were classified as non-singleton clones. Clones expanded in unsorted samples were assigned a CD4+, CD8+ or unknown annotation through matching of protein sequences in sorted samples from the same patient. Wilcoxon tests on paired samples were used to test changes in diversity from C1D1 to C4D1. TCRdb obtained this table from immuneACCESS and retained in-frame rearrangements with V and J assigned. These tables miss some clones; where compared with another copy, unresolved V genes account for less than half of the shortfall, and the remainder is unexplained. Clonal size and the V and J genes are those of that table, whereas D and trimming came from the DNA. The sample has 57,000 or so clones on record, roughly nine tenths of them singletons. Together, the top ten hold about 8.1% of the sample.

General study outcomes and caveats: A significant rise by C4D1 was seen in CD4+ but not CD8+ TCR diversity (p=0.0027 vs p=0.16), with the rise being most apparent in complete responders (p=0.02). The study covered only a single clinical trial cohort, and the causes of the repertoire differences, possibly disease activity or prior therapy, were still not defined. Baseline diversity similar to that of newly diagnosed patients was observed in trial patients achieving complete response, whereas significantly lower diversity was observed in partial responders and progressors. Newly diagnosed patients were reported to have lower baseline TCR diversity than healthy donors, and relapsed/refractory patients were reported to have lower baseline TCR diversity still. Lower diversity was seen in patients whose nivolumab began less than 1 year after ASCT, and these patients were left out of later analyses so that immune reconstitution would not confound the results.

Reading from cysteine to phenylalanine, the CDR3 counts 14 amino acids. The DNA shown is the 42-base CDR3, in frame from base 1. From the germline V gene (reference sequence), CDR1 is SEHNR and CDR2 is FQNEAQ. The junction carries 8 bases between V and J, which are trimmed by 0 bases and 2 bases respectively. With respect to this clone: This receptor's antigen is unknown. No much larger clone exists at a distance of one base, and base qualities are not known.

The input for sequencing was peripheral blood mononuclear cells (PBMCs), taken before the fourth cycle of nivolumab. The chain couples TRBV7-9 to TRBJ2-7; the D region possibly corresponds to TRBD1 (5 bases align). This sequence was found in a human donor with classical Hodgkin lymphoma. The CDR3 amino acid sequence is: CASSLAGVTYEQYF. The nucleotides are TGTGCCAGCAGCTTAGCAGGGGTAACCTACGAGCAGTACTTC.